Listed below are T cell receptor beta chains from one sample, sequenced in a study of human T cells and chemical hapten exposure. TCRdb fed the RACE reads into MiXCR, producing one record per CDR3 protein. This table has tens of thousands of distinct CDR3 sequences, around 4% appearing once. Sequenced input: whole blood. These receptors all stem from a human donor in good health. Some clones in this sample may be carry-over from other donors' samples. The CDR3 runs from the conserved cysteine through the conserved F or W. Fields, in order: J gene, clone size, V gene, D gene, CDR3 DNA, CDR3 protein. D genes are given only for firm matches. Clone size is shown for a subset of rows, as once, few, many or a class of expanded clone.

TRBJ1-5 | many | TRBV10-1 | TRBD1 | TGCGCCAGCAGCGACAGGGTTAGCAATCAGCCCCAGCATTTT | CASSDRVSNQPQHF
TRBJ1-1 | many | TRBV29-1 | - | TGCACCACTGGGGGCACTGAAGCTTTCTTT | CTTGGTEAFF
TRBJ2-3 | many | TRBV21-1 | - | TGTGCCAGCAGCAAAGAGGGACTAGCGGGAGAGGAAGATACGCAGTATTTT | CASSKEGLAGEEDTQYF
TRBJ2-1 | many | TRBV27 | TRBD2 | TGTGCCAGCAGACGCGCGGGAGGGCAGGGGGATGAGCAGTTCTTC | CASRRAGGQGDEQFF
TRBJ2-1 | many | TRBV6-2/TRBV6-3 | TRBD2 | TGTGCCAGCAGTTACAGAGGGCCTAGCGGACCCTACAATGAGCAGTTCTTC | CASSYRGPSGPYNEQFF
TRBJ1-4 | many | TRBV4-1 | - | TGCGCCAGCAGAGGCAGCTCGGCGATCGGTGAAAAACTGTTTTTT | CASRGSSAIGEKLFF
TRBJ2-3 | many | TRBV7-2 | TRBD2 | TGTGCCAGCAGCCCCCCCCGTTGGAGCGGGGACTCCACAGATACGCAGTATTTT | CASSPPRWSGDSTDTQYF
TRBJ1-1 | many | TRBV27 | - | TGTGCCAGCAGTTTACGGGGTAGGGGCACTGAAGCTTTCTTT | CASSLRGRGTEAFF
TRBJ1-2 | many | TRBV20-1 | - | TGCAGTGCTAGAGATCGAACGGAAAGCTATGGCTACACCTTC | CSARDRTESYGYTF
TRBJ2-7 | many | TRBV18 | TRBD2 | TGTGCCAGCTCACCACCCGGGACTAGCGGGACCTACGAGCAGTACTTC | CASSPPGTSGTYEQYF
TRBJ1-1 | many | TRBV7-6 | - | TGTGCCAGCAGCTTAGCGACTCATTCGAACAGGGCCACAACCGCATCGAACACTGAAGCTTTCTTT | CASSLATHSNRATTASNTEAFF
TRBJ1-3 | many | TRBV28 | - | TGTGCCAGCAGTTCCCAAGACAGGTACTCTGGAAACACCATATATTTT | CASSSQDRYSGNTIYF
TRBJ1-2 | few | TRBV9 | - | TGTGCCAGCAGCAGGGGAACAGCGACTAACTATGGCTACACCTTC | CASSRGTATNYGYTF
TRBJ1-2 | few | TRBV28 | TRBD1 | TGTGCCAGCAGTTCGTCCCCCGGGACAGGCTCACCCTTAAACTATGGCTACACCTTC | CASSSSPGTGSPLNYGYTF
TRBJ2-7 | many | TRBV7-9 | - | TGTGCCAGCAGCCCAAGTCTCGGACGGGCCTACGAGCAGTACTTC | CASSPSLGRAYEQYF
TRBJ2-7 | few | TRBV9 | - | TGTGCCAGCAGCGTAGGCACAGGGCACTCCTACGAGCAGTACTTC | CASSVGTGHSYEQYF
TRBJ2-7 | - | TRBV11-2 | - | TGTGCCAGCAGCCTTATTAATCCGGGACACAGCTACGAGCAGTACTTC | CASSLINPGHSYEQYF
TRBJ1-5 | many | TRBV4-2 | - | TGTGCCAGCAGCCAGGGCCAATCCGATCAGCCCCAGCATTTT | CASSQGQSDQPQHF
TRBJ2-3 | - | TRBV12-3/TRBV12-4 | - | TGTGCCAGCTCTATCTTGGGGGGATTAGATACGCAGTATTTT | CASSILGGLDTQYF
TRBJ2-1 | many | TRBV12-3/TRBV12-4 | TRBD1 | TGTGCCAACTCAAGACCGGGACAGGGGGCTGGAGGGACCTACAATGAGCAGTTCTTC | CANSRPGQGAGGTYNEQFF
TRBJ2-3 | few | TRBV6-5 | - | TGTGCCAGCAGTAAGGGGGTGGTGACAGATACGCAGTATTTT | CASSKGVVTDTQYF
TRBJ1-2 | many | TRBV3-1 | - | TGTGCCAGCAGCCGCCGACAGATTAACTATGGCTACACCTTC | CASSRRQINYGYTF
TRBJ1-1 | - | TRBV11-2 | - | TGTGCCAGCAGCTTAGTCAGGGGACTGAACACTGAAGCTTTCTTT | CASSLVRGLNTEAFF
TRBJ2-2 | many | TRBV7-7 | - | TGTGCTAGCAGTCTGACAGAATCCGGGGAGCTGTTTTTT | CASSLTESGELFF
TRBJ2-4 | few | TRBV29-1 | - | TGCATGGATGGGACCGCCAAAAACATTCAGTACTTC | CMDGTAKNIQYF
TRBJ1-1 | many | TRBV7-2 | TRBD1 | TGTGCCAGCAGCTCCGGGACAGGGCCCGCTGCTGAAGCTTTCTTT | CASSSGTGPAAEAFF
TRBJ2-1 | - | TRBV18 | TRBD2 | TGTGCCAGCTCACAACTAGCGGAAGACTACAATGAGCAGTTCTTC | CASSQLAEDYNEQFF